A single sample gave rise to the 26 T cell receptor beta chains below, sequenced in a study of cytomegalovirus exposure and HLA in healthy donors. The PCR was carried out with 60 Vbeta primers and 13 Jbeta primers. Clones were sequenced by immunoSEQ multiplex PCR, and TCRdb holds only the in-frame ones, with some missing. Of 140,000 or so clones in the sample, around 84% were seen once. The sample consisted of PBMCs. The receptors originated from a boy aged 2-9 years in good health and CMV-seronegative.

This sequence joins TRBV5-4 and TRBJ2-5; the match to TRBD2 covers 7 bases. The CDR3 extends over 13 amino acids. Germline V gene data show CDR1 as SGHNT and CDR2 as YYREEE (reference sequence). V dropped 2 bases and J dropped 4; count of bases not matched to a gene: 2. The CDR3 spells CASSFPGGETQYF. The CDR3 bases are TGTGCCAGCAGCTTCCCGGGGGGAGAGACCCAGTACTTC.

CDR3 DNA: TGTGCCAGCAGCTTAGGCTCGGGGTTGAGGACAGATACGCAGTATTTT. Translating gives CASSLGSGLRTDTQYF. The chain recombines TRBV7-6 with TRBJ2-3; D might be TRBD2 (5 bases). This CDR3 spans 16 amino acids. Deletions cut 1 base from V and 3 bases from J, with 14 bases between. The germline V gene encodes CDR1 SGHVS and CDR2 FNYEAQ.

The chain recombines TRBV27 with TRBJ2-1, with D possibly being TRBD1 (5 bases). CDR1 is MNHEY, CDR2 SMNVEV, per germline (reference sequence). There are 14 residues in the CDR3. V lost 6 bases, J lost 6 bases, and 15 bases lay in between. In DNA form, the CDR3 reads TGTGCCAGCAGCTATAGGTCAGGGATCAATGAGCAGTTCTTC. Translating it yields CASSYRSGINEQFF.

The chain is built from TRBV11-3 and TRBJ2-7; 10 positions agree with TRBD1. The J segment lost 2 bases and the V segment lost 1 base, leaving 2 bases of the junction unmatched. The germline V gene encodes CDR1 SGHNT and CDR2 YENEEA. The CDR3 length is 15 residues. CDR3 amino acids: CASSLVGTGAYEQYF. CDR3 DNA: TGTGCCAGCAGCTTAGTTGGGACAGGGGCCTACGAGCAGTACTTC. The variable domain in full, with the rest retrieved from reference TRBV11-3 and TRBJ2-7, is EAGVVQSPRYKIIEKKQPVAFWCNPISGHNTLYWYLQNLGQGPELLIRYENEEAVDDSQLPKDRFSAERLKGVDSTLKIQPAELGDSAVYLCASSLVGTGAYEQYFGPGTRLTVT.

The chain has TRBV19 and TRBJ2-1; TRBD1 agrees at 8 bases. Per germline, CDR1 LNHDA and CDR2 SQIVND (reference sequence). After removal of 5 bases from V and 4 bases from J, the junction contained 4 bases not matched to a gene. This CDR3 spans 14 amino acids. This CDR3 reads CASSLGTGYNEQFF. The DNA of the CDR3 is TGTGCCAGTAGTCTGGGGACAGGTTACAATGAGCAGTTCTTC.

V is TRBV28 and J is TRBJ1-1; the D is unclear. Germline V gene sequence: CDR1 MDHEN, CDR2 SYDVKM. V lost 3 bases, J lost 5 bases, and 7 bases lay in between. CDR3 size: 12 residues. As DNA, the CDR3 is TGTGCCAGCAGTTTCCCCCGGACTGAAGCTTTCTTT. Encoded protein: CASSFPRTEAFF. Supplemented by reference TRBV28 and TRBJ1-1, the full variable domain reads DVKVTQSSRYLVKRTGEKVFLECVQDMDHENMFWYRQDPGLGLRLIYFSYDVKMKEKGDIPEGYSVSREKKERFSLILESASTNQTSMYLCASSFPRTEAFFGQGTRLTVV.

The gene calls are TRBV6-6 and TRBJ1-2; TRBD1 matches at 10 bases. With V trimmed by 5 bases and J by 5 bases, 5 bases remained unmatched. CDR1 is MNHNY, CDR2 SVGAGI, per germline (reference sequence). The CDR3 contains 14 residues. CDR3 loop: CASSTGQGQYGYTF. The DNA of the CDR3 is TGTGCCAGCAGTACGGGACAGGGGCAGTATGGCTACACCTTC.

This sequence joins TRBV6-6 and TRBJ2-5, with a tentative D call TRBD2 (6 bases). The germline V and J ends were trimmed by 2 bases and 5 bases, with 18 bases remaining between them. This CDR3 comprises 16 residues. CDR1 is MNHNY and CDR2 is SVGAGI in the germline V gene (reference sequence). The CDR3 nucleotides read TGTGCCAGCAGTTACCCTCACGGGAGAGGGCAGGAGACCCAGTACTTC. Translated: CASSYPHGRGQETQYF.

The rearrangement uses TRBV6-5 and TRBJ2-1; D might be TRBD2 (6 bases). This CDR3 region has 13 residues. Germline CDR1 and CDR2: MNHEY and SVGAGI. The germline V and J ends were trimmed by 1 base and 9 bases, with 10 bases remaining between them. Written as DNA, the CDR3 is TGTGCCAGCAGTTACTTGCGCGGGACTGAGCAGTTCTTC. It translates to CASSYLRGTEQFF.

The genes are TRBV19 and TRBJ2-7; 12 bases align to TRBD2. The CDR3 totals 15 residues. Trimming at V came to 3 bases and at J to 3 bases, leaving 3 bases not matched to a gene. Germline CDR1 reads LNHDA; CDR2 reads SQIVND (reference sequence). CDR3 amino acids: CASSIALAGGYEQYF. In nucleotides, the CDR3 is TGTGCCAGTAGTATCGCACTAGCGGGAGGCTACGAGCAGTACTTC.

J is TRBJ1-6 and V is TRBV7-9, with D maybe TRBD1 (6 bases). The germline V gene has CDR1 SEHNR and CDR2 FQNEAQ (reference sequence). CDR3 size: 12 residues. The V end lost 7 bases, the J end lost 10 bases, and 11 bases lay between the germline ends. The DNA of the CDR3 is TGTGCCAGCACCTTGACAGGATCACCCCTCCACTTT. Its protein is CASTLTGSPLHF.

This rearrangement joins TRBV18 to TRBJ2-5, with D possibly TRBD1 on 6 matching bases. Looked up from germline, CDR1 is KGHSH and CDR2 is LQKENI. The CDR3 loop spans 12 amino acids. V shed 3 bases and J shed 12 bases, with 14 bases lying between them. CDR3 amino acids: CASSPRTALKYF. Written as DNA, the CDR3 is TGTGCCAGCTCACCGAGGACAGCGCTAAAGTACTTC. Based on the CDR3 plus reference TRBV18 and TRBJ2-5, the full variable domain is NAGVMQNPRHLVRRRGQEARLRCSPMKGHSHVYWYRQLPEEGLKFMVYLQKENIIDESGMPKERFSAEFPKEGPSILRIQQVVRGDSAAYFCASSPRTALKYFGPGTRLLVL.

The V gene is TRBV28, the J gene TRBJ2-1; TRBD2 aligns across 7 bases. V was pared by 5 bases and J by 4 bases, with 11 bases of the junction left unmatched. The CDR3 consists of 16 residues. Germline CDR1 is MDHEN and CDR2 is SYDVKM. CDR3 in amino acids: CASSLLRGVLYNEQFF. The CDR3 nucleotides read TGTGCCAGCAGTCTCCTCCGGGGGGTACTATACAATGAGCAGTTCTTC.

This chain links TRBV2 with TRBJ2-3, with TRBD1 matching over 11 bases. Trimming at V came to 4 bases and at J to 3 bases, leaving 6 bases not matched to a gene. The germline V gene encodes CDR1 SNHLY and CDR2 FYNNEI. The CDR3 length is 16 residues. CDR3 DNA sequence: TGTGCCAGCAGTGGTCACCGGGACAGGGGGACAGATACGCAGTATTTT. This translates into CASSGHRDRGTDTQYF.

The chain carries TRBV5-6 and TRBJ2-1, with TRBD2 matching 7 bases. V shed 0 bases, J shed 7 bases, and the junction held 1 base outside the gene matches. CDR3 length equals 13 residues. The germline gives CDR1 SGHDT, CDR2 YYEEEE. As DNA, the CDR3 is TGTGCCAGCAGCTTGGTCGGGGGGAATGAGCAGTTCTTC. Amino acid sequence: CASSLVGGNEQFF. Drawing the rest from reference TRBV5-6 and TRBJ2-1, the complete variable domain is DAGVTQSPTHLIKTRGQQVTLRCSPKSGHDTVSWYQQALGQGPQFIFQYYEEEERQRGNFPDRFSGHQFPNYSSELNVNALLLGDSALYLCASSLVGGNEQFFGPGTRLTVL.

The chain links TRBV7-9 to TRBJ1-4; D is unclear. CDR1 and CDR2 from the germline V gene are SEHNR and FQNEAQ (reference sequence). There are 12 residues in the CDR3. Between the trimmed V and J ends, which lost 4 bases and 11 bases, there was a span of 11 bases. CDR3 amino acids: CASSSVSPKLFF. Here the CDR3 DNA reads TGTGCCAGCAGCTCCGTGAGCCCGAAACTGTTTTTT.

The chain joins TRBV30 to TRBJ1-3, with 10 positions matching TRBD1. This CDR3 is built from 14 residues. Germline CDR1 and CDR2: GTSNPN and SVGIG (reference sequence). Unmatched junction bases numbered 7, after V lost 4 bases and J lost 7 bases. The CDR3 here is CAWKGTGVQNTIYF. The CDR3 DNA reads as TGTGCCTGGAAGGGGACAGGGGTACAGAACACCATATATTTT.

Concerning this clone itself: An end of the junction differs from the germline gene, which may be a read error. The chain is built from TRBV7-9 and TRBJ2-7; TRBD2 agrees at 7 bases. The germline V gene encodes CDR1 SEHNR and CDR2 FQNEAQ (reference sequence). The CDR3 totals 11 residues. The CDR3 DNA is TGTTCCAGCAGCTATCCGGGGGGGCAGTACTTC. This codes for CSSSYPGGQYF. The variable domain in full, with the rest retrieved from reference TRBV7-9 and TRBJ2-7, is DTGVSQNPRHKITKRGQNVTFRCDPISEHNRLYWYRQTLGQGPEFLTYFQNEAQLEKSRLLSDRFSAERPKGSFSTLEIQRTEQGDSAMYLCSSSYPGGQYFGPGTRLTVT.

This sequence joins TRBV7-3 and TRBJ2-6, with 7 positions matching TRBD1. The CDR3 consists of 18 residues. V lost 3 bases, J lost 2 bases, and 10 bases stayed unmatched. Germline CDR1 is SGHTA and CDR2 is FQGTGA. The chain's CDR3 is CASSFPGQLSAGANVLTF. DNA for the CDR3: TGTGCCAGCAGCTTTCCGGGACAGCTGAGCGCTGGGGCCAACGTCCTGACTTTC.

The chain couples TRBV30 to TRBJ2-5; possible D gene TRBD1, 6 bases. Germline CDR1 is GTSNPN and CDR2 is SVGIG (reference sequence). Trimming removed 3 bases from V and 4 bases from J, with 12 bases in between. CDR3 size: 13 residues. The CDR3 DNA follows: TGTGCCTGGAGGGACAGTACGGCAGAGACCCAGTACTTC. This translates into CAWRDSTAETQYF.

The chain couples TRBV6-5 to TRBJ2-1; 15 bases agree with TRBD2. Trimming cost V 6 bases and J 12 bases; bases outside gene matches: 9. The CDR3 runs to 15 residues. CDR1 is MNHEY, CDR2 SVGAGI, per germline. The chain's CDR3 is CASRPGLAGGSGQFF. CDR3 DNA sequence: TGTGCCAGCAGGCCCGGACTAGCGGGAGGGTCCGGGCAGTTCTTC.

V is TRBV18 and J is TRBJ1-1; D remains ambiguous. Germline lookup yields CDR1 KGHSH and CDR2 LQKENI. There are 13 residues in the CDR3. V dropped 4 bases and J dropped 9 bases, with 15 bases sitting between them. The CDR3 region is CASSLLGLSQAFF. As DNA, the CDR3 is TGTGCCAGCTCACTTCTTGGCCTGTCCCAAGCTTTCTTT.

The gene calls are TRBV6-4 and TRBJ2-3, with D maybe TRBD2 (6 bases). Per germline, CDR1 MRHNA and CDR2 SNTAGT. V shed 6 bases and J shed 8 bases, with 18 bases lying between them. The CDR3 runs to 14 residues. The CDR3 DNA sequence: TGTGCCAGCAGCATTGGCGGGGCAACCCGTACGCAGTATTTT. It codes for CASSIGGATRTQYF.

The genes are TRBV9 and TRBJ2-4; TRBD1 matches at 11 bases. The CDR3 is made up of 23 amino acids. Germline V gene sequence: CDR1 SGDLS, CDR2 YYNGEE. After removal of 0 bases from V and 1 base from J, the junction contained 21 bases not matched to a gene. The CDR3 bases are TGTGCCAGCAGCGTAGGGGTTAGCGGGTATTATGGTGGGGACAGGGGGGCCAAAAACATTCAGTACTTC. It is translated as CASSVGVSGYYGGDRGAKNIQYF.

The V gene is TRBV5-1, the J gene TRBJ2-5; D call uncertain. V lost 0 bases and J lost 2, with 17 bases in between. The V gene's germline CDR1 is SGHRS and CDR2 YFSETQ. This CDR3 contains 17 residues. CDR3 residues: CASSLAFLKVTQETQYF. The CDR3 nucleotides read TGCGCCAGCAGCTTGGCCTTTCTTAAGGTGACACAAGAGACCCAGTACTTC.

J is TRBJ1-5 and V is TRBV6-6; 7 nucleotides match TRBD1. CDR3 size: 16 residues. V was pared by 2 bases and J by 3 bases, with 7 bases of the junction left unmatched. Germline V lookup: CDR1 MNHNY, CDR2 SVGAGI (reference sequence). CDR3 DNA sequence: TGTGCCAGCAGTTACCCGGCAGGGGGAAACAATCAGCCCCAGCATTTT. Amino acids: CASSYPAGGNNQPQHF.